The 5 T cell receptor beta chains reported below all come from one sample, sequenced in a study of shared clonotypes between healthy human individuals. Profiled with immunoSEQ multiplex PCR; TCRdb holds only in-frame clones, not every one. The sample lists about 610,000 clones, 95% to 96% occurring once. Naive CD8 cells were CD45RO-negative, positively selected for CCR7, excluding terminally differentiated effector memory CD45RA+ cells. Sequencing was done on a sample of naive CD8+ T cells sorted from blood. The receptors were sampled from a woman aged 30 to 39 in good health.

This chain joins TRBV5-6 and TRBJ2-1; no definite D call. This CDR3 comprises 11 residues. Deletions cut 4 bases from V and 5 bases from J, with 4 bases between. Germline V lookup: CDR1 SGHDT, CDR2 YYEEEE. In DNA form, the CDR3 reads TGTGCCAGCAGCGTGAACAATGAGCAGTTCTTC. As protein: CASSVNNEQFF.

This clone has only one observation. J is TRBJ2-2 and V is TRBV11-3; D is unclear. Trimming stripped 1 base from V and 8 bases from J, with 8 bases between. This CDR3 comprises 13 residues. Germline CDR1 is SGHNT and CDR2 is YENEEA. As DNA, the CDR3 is TGTGCCAGCAGCTTAGTCGTTCCTGGGGAGCTGTTTTTT. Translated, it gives CASSLVVPGELFF.

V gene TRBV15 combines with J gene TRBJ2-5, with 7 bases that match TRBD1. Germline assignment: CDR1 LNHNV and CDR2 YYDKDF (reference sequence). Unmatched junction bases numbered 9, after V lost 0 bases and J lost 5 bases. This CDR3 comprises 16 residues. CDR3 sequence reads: CATSRDPAGGLETQYF. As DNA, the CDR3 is TGTGCCACCAGCAGAGATCCGGCAGGGGGTTTGGAGACCCAGTACTTC.

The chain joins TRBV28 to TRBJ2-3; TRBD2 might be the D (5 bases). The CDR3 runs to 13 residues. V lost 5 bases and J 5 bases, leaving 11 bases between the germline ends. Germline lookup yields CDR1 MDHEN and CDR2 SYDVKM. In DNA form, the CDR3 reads TGTGCCAGCAGTGCGCCCGGGGAAGATACGCAGTATTTT. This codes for CASSAPGEDTQYF.

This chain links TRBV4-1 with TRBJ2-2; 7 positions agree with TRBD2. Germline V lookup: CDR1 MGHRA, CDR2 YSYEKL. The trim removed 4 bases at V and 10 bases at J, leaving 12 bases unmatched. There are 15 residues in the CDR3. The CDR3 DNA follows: TGCGCCAGCAGCCGGAGTTTATCGGGAGGAGCGGAGCTGTTTTTT. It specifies CASSRSLSGGAELFF.